Shown below are 2 T cell receptor beta chains from a single sample sequenced in a study of T cell clonality in common variable immunodeficiency (dated by TCRdb to 2014 to 2015). Library creation used the immunoSEQ multiplex PCR assay. TCRdb provides this immuneACCESS table in a form limited to in-frame rearrangements. Some clones are lacking; in checked studies, under half of them reflect an unresolved V gene, and why the rest are absent is not known. The sample records 15,000 to 20,000 clones, none occurring a single time. The ten largest clonotypes hold 2.5% to 3% of the sample. The full study reports these points: CVID TCRbeta sequences were reported to have fewer deletions and N-nucleotide insertions and to lack highly modified clones with 13 or more V deletions.

These receptors lack a known antigen. Sequenced sample: peripheral blood mononuclear cells. The receptor source for this set is a human donor with common variable immunodeficiency.

Regarding this clone: Read data end 3 residues before the CDR3 end; the end is taken from the germline J gene. The J gene is TRBJ1-5, the V gene TRBV30; D not certain. The CDR3 spans 16 residues. The germline V gene has CDR1 GTSNPN and CDR2 SVGIG (reference sequence). V lost 0 bases and J lost 0, with 12 bases in between. This CDR3 reads CAWSVRSGFSNQPQHF. The CDR3 DNA, read in part, is TGTGCCTGGAGTGTCAGATCAGGCTTTAGCAATCAGCCC.

This clone was detected many times. The CDR3 extends 3 residues past the end of the read, so its final part is completed from the germline J gene. The chain couples TRBV29-1 to TRBJ2-5, with TRBD1 identical over 9 bases. The CDR3 runs 16 residues. The junction had 10 bases not matched to a gene; V was cut back by 5 bases and J by 0 bases. Germline lookup yields CDR1 SQVTM and CDR2 ANQGSEA. Incomplete CDR3 DNA: TGCAGCGTTAACCCCGGACAGGGGATTTACCAAGAGACC. This gives the protein CSVNPGQGIYQET. The full CDR3 protein is CSVNPGQGIYQETQYF.